This TCR beta chain derives from a study of shared clonotypes between healthy human individuals. Profiling relied on immunoSEQ multiplex PCR, and the TCRdb table lists in-frame clones only, not all of them. The sample shows 2.3 million or so clones, approximately 93% of them seen only once. Germline-derived CDR1 and CDR2 are SGHDT and YYEEEE. The CDR3 is 18 amino acids. V gave up 9 bases and J gave up 6 bases, with 32 bases separating them. This clone was recorded only once. The rearrangement uses TRBV5-6 and TRBJ2-3, with a possible D match to TRBD2 (6 bases). The specimen was naive CD4+ T cells from PBMCs. Regarding subset: CD45RA+ positively selected. This receptor was identified in a man younger than 35 in good health. Some clones in this sample may be carry-over from other donors' samples. The CDR3 spells CATPCGDGLAVNSDTQYF. The CDR3, as DNA: TGTGCCACACCGTGCGGGGACGGACTCGCAGTTAATTCGGATACGCAGTATTTT.